These T cell receptor beta chains were read from a single sample in a study of regulatory T cells in long-lasting Graves disease. TCRdb itself ran the multiplex PCR reads through MiXCR, one entry per CDR3 protein. There are some 280,000 distinct CDR3 sequences in the sample; around 20% occur only once, and about 61% lies in the top ten. Sample: peripheral blood mononuclear cells (PBMCs), taken when the disease was refractory, from a patient treated with antithyroid drugs. The source of these receptors is a female donor with Graves disease. The CDR3 runs from the conserved cysteine through the conserved F or W. The order of the fields is D gene, V gene, clone size, J gene, CDR3 DNA, CDR3 protein. The D gene is left open where the match is weak. Part of the rows lack a size; the others show once, few, many or a class for expanded clones.

d_gene: NA; v_gene: TRBV12-3/TRBV12-4; abundance: NA; j_gene: TRBJ1-2; CDR3nt: TGTGCCAGCAGTTTTGGGGAGGGGTATGGCTACACCTTC; CDR3aa: CASSFGEGYGYTF
d_gene: TRBD1; v_gene: TRBV6-1; abundance: many; j_gene: TRBJ1-1; CDR3nt: TGTGCCAGCAGTGGACAGGGTCCCAGAGCTTTCTTT; CDR3aa: CASSGQGPRAFF
d_gene: NA; v_gene: TRBV11-2; abundance: many; j_gene: TRBJ2-7; CDR3nt: TGTGCCAGCAGCTTTGGATCCGGGAGTTACGAGCAGTACTTC; CDR3aa: CASSFGSGSYEQYF
d_gene: TRBD1; v_gene: TRBV27; abundance: many; j_gene: TRBJ2-7; CDR3nt: TGTGCCAGCAGCCCGGACAGGCTCGAGCAGTACTTC; CDR3aa: CASSPDRLEQYF
d_gene: TRBD1; v_gene: TRBV12-3/TRBV12-4; abundance: many; j_gene: TRBJ2-7; CDR3nt: TGTGCCAGCAGTTCGAACAGGGGTTCCTACGAGCAGTACTTC; CDR3aa: CASSSNRGSYEQYF
d_gene: TRBD2; v_gene: TRBV27; abundance: NA; j_gene: TRBJ2-3; CDR3nt: TGTGCCAGCAGTTTATTCAGACTAGCGGGAGAGAAAGATACGCAGTATTTT; CDR3aa: CASSLFRLAGEKDTQYF
d_gene: NA; v_gene: TRBV20-1; abundance: few; j_gene: TRBJ1-4; CDR3nt: TGCAGTGCTAGAGCCCCGGACAGTCCGTTTTTT; CDR3aa: CSARAPDSPFF
d_gene: NA; v_gene: TRBV3-1; abundance: NA; j_gene: TRBJ2-1; CDR3nt: TGTGCCAGCAGCCAAGAGTCACCTTCTAGTGAGCAGTTCTTC; CDR3aa: CASSQESPSSEQFF
d_gene: NA; v_gene: TRBV28; abundance: many; j_gene: TRBJ1-1; CDR3nt: TGTGCCAGCAGTTTTGAGGGAACGAACACTGAAGCTTTCTTT; CDR3aa: CASSFEGTNTEAFF
d_gene: NA; v_gene: TRBV6-1; abundance: few; j_gene: TRBJ2-5; CDR3nt: TGTGCCAGCAGCACGGGACAGCGGGCCCAGTACTTC; CDR3aa: CASSTGQRAQYF
d_gene: TRBD2; v_gene: TRBV19; abundance: few; j_gene: TRBJ2-7; CDR3nt: TGTGCCAGTAGTCAGCAACCGGGACTAGCGGGAGTCGAGCAGTACTTC; CDR3aa: CASSQQPGLAGVEQYF
d_gene: NA; v_gene: TRBV19; abundance: NA; j_gene: TRBJ1-6; CDR3nt: TGTGCCACAAAGGACTCCTGGGATTCACCCCTCCACTTT; CDR3aa: CATKDSWDSPLHF
d_gene: TRBD1; v_gene: TRBV6-1; abundance: few; j_gene: TRBJ2-1; CDR3nt: TGTGCCAGCAGTGATGCCGGGACAGCCTACAATGAGCAGTTCTTC; CDR3aa: CASSDAGTAYNEQFF
d_gene: NA; v_gene: TRBV20-1; abundance: NA; j_gene: TRBJ2-2; CDR3nt: TGCAGTGCTAGGGGGGGACTTGACACCGGGGAGCTGTTTTTT; CDR3aa: CSARGGLDTGELFF
d_gene: NA; v_gene: TRBV30; abundance: few; j_gene: TRBJ1-3; CDR3nt: TGTGCCTGGGCGCTCTCTGGAAACACCATATATTTT; CDR3aa: CAWALSGNTIYF
d_gene: NA; v_gene: TRBV11-2; abundance: many; j_gene: TRBJ2-2; CDR3nt: TGTGCCAGCAGCTTAGATCCCTCCAACACCGGGGAGCTGTTTTTT; CDR3aa: CASSLDPSNTGELFF
d_gene: NA; v_gene: TRBV28; abundance: many; j_gene: TRBJ1-6; CDR3nt: TGTGCCAGCACCCGCGGGCAGGCTCCTTCACCCCTCCACTTT; CDR3aa: CASTRGQAPSPLHF
d_gene: TRBD2; v_gene: TRBV7-2; abundance: NA; j_gene: TRBJ2-5; CDR3nt: TGTGCCAGCATCCTGACTAGCGGGGGCGAGACCCAGTACTTC; CDR3aa: CASILTSGGETQYF
d_gene: TRBD2; v_gene: TRBV7-9; abundance: few; j_gene: TRBJ2-7; CDR3nt: TGTGCCAGCAGCTTACCTAGCGGGAGGGCCGGGGAGCAGTACTTC; CDR3aa: CASSLPSGRAGEQYF
d_gene: TRBD1; v_gene: TRBV28; abundance: many; j_gene: TRBJ2-7; CDR3nt: TGTGCCAGCAATGGGGACAGGGTGTTCTACGAGCAGTACTTC; CDR3aa: CASNGDRVFYEQYF
d_gene: TRBD1; v_gene: TRBV6-1; abundance: many; j_gene: TRBJ1-5; CDR3nt: TGTGCCAGCAGCTCCCCCCTTGGGACAGGGGGCATTGAAGGCAATCAGCCCCAGCATTTT; CDR3aa: CASSSPLGTGGIEGNQPQHF
d_gene: NA; v_gene: TRBV4-1; abundance: NA; j_gene: TRBJ1-1; CDR3nt: TGCGCCAGTCGGGGAGAAGAGAACACTGAAGCTTTCTTT; CDR3aa: CASRGEENTEAFF
d_gene: NA; v_gene: TRBV28; abundance: many; j_gene: TRBJ1-4; CDR3nt: TGTGCCAGCAAACCAGGACGGGGGCGCGAAAAACTGTTTTTT; CDR3aa: CASKPGRGREKLFF
d_gene: NA; v_gene: TRBV7-9; abundance: NA; j_gene: TRBJ1-1; CDR3nt: TGTGCCAGCAGCTTCGCGAACACTGAAGCTTTCTTT; CDR3aa: CASSFANTEAFF
d_gene: NA; v_gene: TRBV18; abundance: NA; j_gene: TRBJ2-4; CDR3nt: TGTGCCAGCTCACCGGTTCTACAGACAGCCAAAAACATTCAGTACTTC; CDR3aa: CASSPVLQTAKNIQYF
d_gene: NA; v_gene: TRBV27; abundance: many; j_gene: TRBJ1-1; CDR3nt: TGTGCCAGCAGTCCATACCCCCTGACAAGGCCCACTGAAGCTTTCTTT; CDR3aa: CASSPYPLTRPTEAFF
d_gene: TRBD2; v_gene: TRBV3-1; abundance: many; j_gene: TRBJ2-7; CDR3nt: TGTGCCAGCAGCCAAGAAGAACCTAGCGGGAGGGTCTACGAGCAGTACTTC; CDR3aa: CASSQEEPSGRVYEQYF
d_gene: NA; v_gene: TRBV27; abundance: few; j_gene: TRBJ2-7; CDR3nt: TGTGCCAGCAGTTTATATTCGGACGGGACCACCTACGAGCAGTACTTC; CDR3aa: CASSLYSDGTTYEQYF
d_gene: NA; v_gene: TRBV29-1; abundance: NA; j_gene: TRBJ2-1; CDR3nt: TGCAGCGTTGTAGGGTCCGGAATGTTCTTC; CDR3aa: CSVVGSGMFF
d_gene: NA; v_gene: TRBV12-3/TRBV12-4; abundance: many; j_gene: TRBJ2-2; CDR3nt: TGTGCCAGCAGACCGACGGGGGTCCTCACCGGGGAGCTGTTTTTT; CDR3aa: CASRPTGVLTGELFF
d_gene: NA; v_gene: TRBV12-3/TRBV12-4; abundance: few; j_gene: TRBJ1-3; CDR3nt: TGTGCCAGCAGTCCTTCATGGGGCTTGACCTCTGGAAACACCATATATTTT; CDR3aa: CASSPSWGLTSGNTIYF
d_gene: TRBD2; v_gene: TRBV6-4; abundance: NA; j_gene: TRBJ2-5; CDR3nt: TGTGCCAGCAGTGAAGTTACTAGCGGGAGGGAGACCCAGTACTTC; CDR3aa: CASSEVTSGRETQYF
d_gene: TRBD1; v_gene: TRBV5-4; abundance: few; j_gene: TRBJ2-3; CDR3nt: TGTGCCAGCAGCTTGGATGGGACAGCAGATACGCAGTATTTT; CDR3aa: CASSLDGTADTQYF
d_gene: TRBD1; v_gene: TRBV7-9; abundance: NA; j_gene: TRBJ2-7; CDR3nt: TGTGCCAGCAGTTTGACAGGGGAGGAGCAGTACTTC; CDR3aa: CASSLTGEEQYF
d_gene: NA; v_gene: TRBV19; abundance: many; j_gene: TRBJ2-2; CDR3nt: TGTGCCAGTATGTGGGGGTTTAACACCGGGGAGCTGTTTTTT; CDR3aa: CASMWGFNTGELFF
d_gene: NA; v_gene: TRBV25-1; abundance: few; j_gene: TRBJ2-2; CDR3nt: TGTGCCAGCAGTGAATTGGGGACCGGGGAGCTGTTTTTT; CDR3aa: CASSELGTGELFF
d_gene: NA; v_gene: TRBV19; abundance: NA; j_gene: TRBJ1-5; CDR3nt: TGTGCCAGTAGTCTCGGGGCGATCTATAGCAATCAGCCCCAGCATTTT; CDR3aa: CASSLGAIYSNQPQHF
d_gene: TRBD1; v_gene: TRBV12-3/TRBV12-4; abundance: many; j_gene: TRBJ1-4; CDR3nt: TGTGCCAGCAGCCGAGGGACAGGGAGGCTGGATGAAAAACTGTTTTTT; CDR3aa: CASSRGTGRLDEKLFF
d_gene: NA; v_gene: TRBV7-2; abundance: many; j_gene: TRBJ1-2; CDR3nt: TGTGCCAGCAGCTTAGTCACGGATGGCTACACCTTC; CDR3aa: CASSLVTDGYTF
d_gene: NA; v_gene: TRBV14; abundance: NA; j_gene: TRBJ1-1; CDR3nt: TGTGCCAGCAGCCAAGGAGTCGGGACATCGAAGCAGAACACTGAAGCTTTCTTT; CDR3aa: CASSQGVGTSKQNTEAFF
d_gene: NA; v_gene: TRBV20-1; abundance: many; j_gene: TRBJ1-2; CDR3nt: TGCAGTGCGCCCGAAACAGGGCCAGGTGGCTACACCTTC; CDR3aa: CSAPETGPGGYTF
d_gene: NA; v_gene: TRBV28; abundance: NA; j_gene: TRBJ2-1; CDR3nt: TGTGCCAGCAGTTCGGAGTACGATTGGTCGGGGACATACAATGAGCAGTTCTTC; CDR3aa: CASSSEYDWSGTYNEQFF
d_gene: TRBD2; v_gene: TRBV7-3; abundance: NA; j_gene: TRBJ2-2; CDR3nt: TGTGCCAGCAGCCCCTCCCCTAGCGGGAACACCGGGGAGCTGTTTTTT; CDR3aa: CASSPSPSGNTGELFF
d_gene: NA; v_gene: TRBV12-3/TRBV12-4; abundance: NA; j_gene: TRBJ1-4; CDR3nt: TGTGCCAGCAGCCCCGGGCTGGAGGCAAAACTGTTTTTT; CDR3aa: CASSPGLEAKLFF
d_gene: TRBD2; v_gene: TRBV20-1; abundance: NA; j_gene: TRBJ2-2; CDR3nt: TGCAGTGCCCCGGGTAGCGGGAGGGCACACACCGGGGAGCTGTTTTTT; CDR3aa: CSAPGSGRAHTGELFF
d_gene: NA; v_gene: TRBV3-2; abundance: NA; j_gene: TRBJ1-1; CDR3nt: TGTGCCAGCAGCCAAGAAATTTTGGGAGTCGACACTGAAGCTTTCTTT; CDR3aa: CASSQEILGVDTEAFF
d_gene: TRBD2; v_gene: TRBV3-1; abundance: few; j_gene: TRBJ2-7; CDR3nt: TGTGCCAGCAGCTCACTAGCGGGAGGGCCGAGCGAGCAGTACTTC; CDR3aa: CASSSLAGGPSEQYF
d_gene: NA; v_gene: TRBV7-2; abundance: NA; j_gene: TRBJ2-2; CDR3nt: TGTGCCAGCAGCCGGGTTGGCGGGAACACCGGGGAGCTGTTTTTT; CDR3aa: CASSRVGGNTGELFF
d_gene: NA; v_gene: TRBV24-1; abundance: NA; j_gene: TRBJ1-1; CDR3nt: TGTGCCACCAGTGATTTGGACGGGACTGAAGCTTTCTTT; CDR3aa: CATSDLDGTEAFF
d_gene: NA; v_gene: TRBV12-3/TRBV12-4; abundance: many; j_gene: TRBJ1-1; CDR3nt: TGTGCCAGCAGTTTGTCTATCGGTTTCACTGAAGCTTTCTTT; CDR3aa: CASSLSIGFTEAFF
d_gene: NA; v_gene: TRBV5-1; abundance: many; j_gene: TRBJ1-1; CDR3nt: TGCGCCAGCAGCCTTACCTCGCAAACTGAAGCTTTCTTT; CDR3aa: CASSLTSQTEAFF
d_gene: NA; v_gene: TRBV12-3/TRBV12-4; abundance: NA; j_gene: TRBJ1-6; CDR3nt: TGTGCCAGCAGCGCACAGGGAATTCGGTGTTCACCCCCCCACTTT; CDR3aa: CASSAQGIRCSPPHF
d_gene: NA; v_gene: TRBV7-2; abundance: NA; j_gene: TRBJ2-3; CDR3nt: TGTGCCAGCAGCTTAGCGGAGAAGGATTCTAGCACAGATACGCAGTATTTT; CDR3aa: CASSLAEKDSSTDTQYF
d_gene: TRBD1; v_gene: TRBV27; abundance: many; j_gene: TRBJ1-1; CDR3nt: TGTGCCAGCAGTTCCGGACAGGCTGAAGCTTTCTTT; CDR3aa: CASSSGQAEAFF
d_gene: TRBD2; v_gene: TRBV27; abundance: many; j_gene: TRBJ2-7; CDR3nt: TGTGCCAGCAGCCTATCCGAACTAGCGGCAGTCTACGAGCAGTACTTC; CDR3aa: CASSLSELAAVYEQYF
d_gene: TRBD2; v_gene: TRBV30; abundance: few; j_gene: TRBJ2-7; CDR3nt: TGTGCCTGGAGTACCCGACTAGCGGGAGAGGACGAGCAGTACTTC; CDR3aa: CAWSTRLAGEDEQYF
d_gene: NA; v_gene: TRBV6-2/TRBV6-3; abundance: NA; j_gene: TRBJ2-2; CDR3nt: TGTGCCAGCAGTTCGGAGATGACAGACGCCGGGGAGCTGTTTTTT; CDR3aa: CASSSEMTDAGELFF
d_gene: NA; v_gene: TRBV3-1; abundance: many; j_gene: TRBJ2-4; CDR3nt: TGTGCCAGTGCCCAGGGTCCCTCTAAAAACATTCAGTACTTC; CDR3aa: CASAQGPSKNIQYF
d_gene: NA; v_gene: TRBV27; abundance: few; j_gene: TRBJ1-2; CDR3nt: TGTGCCAGCAGTTTAAAAGGGAATGACGGCTACACCTTC; CDR3aa: CASSLKGNDGYTF